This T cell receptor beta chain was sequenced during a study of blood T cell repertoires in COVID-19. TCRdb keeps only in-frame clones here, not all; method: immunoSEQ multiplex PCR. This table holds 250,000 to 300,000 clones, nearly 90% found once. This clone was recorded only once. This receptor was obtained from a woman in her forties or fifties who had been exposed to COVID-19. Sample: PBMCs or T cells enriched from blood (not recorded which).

The CDR3 DNA follows: TGCGCCAGCAGCTTGTTTAAAGGGGGCTATGGGACCCAGTACTTC. This gives the protein CASSLFKGGYGTQYF. The chain employs TRBV5-1 and TRBJ2-5; 7 bases fit TRBD1. Germline trimming cut 1 base from V and 7 bases from J; bases unmatched to any gene: 10. Germline-derived CDR1 and CDR2 are SGHRS and YFSETQ. The CDR3 runs 15 residues.